This entry describes one T cell receptor beta chain. The data originate from a study of blood T cell repertoires in COVID-19. TCRdb's table, derived via immunoSEQ multiplex PCR, lists solely in-frame clones and lacks some. The table shows around 180,000 clones, with roughly 70% occurring only once. The germline gives CDR1 GTSNPN, CDR2 SVGIG (reference sequence). The CDR3 consists of 11 residues. This sequence was found in a woman of 80 years or more with acute or convalescent COVID-19. The sequencing sample was made of peripheral blood. This sequence joins TRBV30 and TRBJ2-2, with a tentative D call TRBD1 (6 bases). Here the CDR3 reads CAQGWTGELFF. The CDR3 DNA follows: TGTGCGCAGGGGTGGACCGGGGAGCTGTTTTTT.